The next 6 T cell receptor beta chains were all read from a single sample in a study of cytomegalovirus exposure and HLA in healthy donors. The PCR employed 60 Vbeta primers together with 13 Jbeta primers. Using immunoSEQ multiplex PCR, the repertoire was profiled, and TCRdb retains in-frame clones only, with some absent. The table includes approximately 190,000 clones, about nine tenths detected once. Source material: PBMCs. These receptors were taken from a man between 25 and 39 years old in good health and CMV-seronegative.

CDR3 nucleotide sequence: TGTGCCAGCAGTGGGCAGGGGCGGCTTGGCTACACCTTC. It specifies CASSGQGRLGYTF. V gene TRBV6-4 combines with J gene TRBJ1-2; possibly TRBD1 for D (6 bases). With 4 bases removed from V and 7 bases from J, the gap between germline ends came to 13 bases. CDR3 size: 13 residues. From germline, CDR1 is MRHNA and CDR2 SNTAGT.

The chain carries TRBV28 and TRBJ1-1, with D possibly matching TRBD1 (5 bases). This CDR3 comprises 12 residues. The germline CDR1 and CDR2 sequences are MDHEN and SYDVKM. Between the trimmed V and J ends, which lost 8 bases and 5 bases, there was a span of 12 bases. The CDR3 loop reads CASFEGRTEAFF. The CDR3 DNA reads as TGTGCCAGCTTTGAGGGGAGGACTGAAGCTTTCTTT.

The chain employs TRBV6-6 and TRBJ2-3; TRBD2 matches 9 bases. CDR1 is MNHNY, CDR2 SVGAGI, per germline (reference sequence). The CDR3 spans 14 residues. J gave up 3 bases and V 4 bases, and 2 bases lay outside the gene matches. In DNA form, the CDR3 reads TGTGCCAGCAGTTTTAGCGGGAGTACAGATACGCAGTATTTT. This translates into CASSFSGSTDTQYF.

V and J are TRBV6-5 and TRBJ2-5; 11 nucleotides agree with TRBD2. The CDR3 has 15 residues. V shed 4 bases, J shed 5 bases, and the junction held 6 bases outside the gene matches. The germline V gene has CDR1 MNHEY and CDR2 SVGAGI. CDR3 protein: CASSLLAGERETQYF. The CDR3 DNA is TGTGCCAGCAGTTTACTAGCGGGAGAAAGGGAGACCCAGTACTTC.

This clone has only one observation. The chain couples TRBV2 to TRBJ2-7, with 9 nucleotides matching TRBD1. There are 15 residues in the CDR3. Per germline, CDR1 SNHLY and CDR2 FYNNEI. The V gene end was trimmed by 6 bases and the J gene end by 2 bases; junction bases not matched to a gene: 8. The CDR3 loop reads CASREPGQGTYEQYF. DNA of the CDR3: TGTGCCAGCAGAGAACCGGGACAGGGAACCTACGAGCAGTACTTC.

The CDR3 DNA reads as TGCGCCAGCAGTCGGGGTGCCTCCTACAATGAGCAGTTCTTC. This translates into CASSRGASYNEQFF. The chain carries TRBV10-1 and TRBJ2-1; TRBD2 is a possible D gene (5 bases). This CDR3 comprises 14 residues. V was trimmed by 5 bases and J by 0 bases, leaving 8 bases between them. Germline CDR1 is WNHNN and CDR2 is SYGVQD (reference sequence).